A selection of T cell receptor beta chains follows, all from one sample in a study of T cell responses to AZD1222 COVID-19 vaccine. The repertoire was sequenced with immunoSEQ multiplex PCR; TCRdb's copy has only in-frame clones and lacks some. The table lists 60,000 to 90,000 clones, more than 60% of them singletons. Source: peripheral blood, taken 28 days after the second dose of the MenACWY control vaccine. The source of these receptors is an adult who received the MenACWY meningococcal vaccine as a control. Both conserved end residues are part of each CDR3.

CDR3 protein,CDR3 length,V gene,J gene
CASSRGAADTQYF,13,TRBV19,TRBJ2-3
CAWGPGQGTDTQYF,14,TRBV30,TRBJ2-3
CASSATGDPPLYEQYF,16,TRBV5-1,TRBJ2-7
CASSQVVNRQVFF,13,TRBV4-3,TRBJ2-1
CASSSDIRDAQNGGYTF,17,TRBV7-9,TRBJ1-2
CAWSTGLAAFF,11,TRBV30,TRBJ1-1
CASSRGVSYEQYF,13,TRBV3-1/TRBV3-2,TRBJ2-7
CASSIVGRPTYEQYF,15,TRBV19,TRBJ2-7
CASSLLGGSEKLFF,14,TRBV28,TRBJ1-4
CASSPSGGLGNEQFF,15,TRBV7-9,TRBJ2-1
CASRGEPTLGYTF,13,TRBV2,TRBJ1-2
CASSEWPKQGYTF,13,TRBV6-1,TRBJ1-2
CASSYGRGGTPYEQYF,16,TRBV11-1,TRBJ2-7
CASSAGTGNSGNTIYF,16,TRBV7-6,TRBJ1-3
CAITTSAMNTGELFF,15,TRBV7-7,TRBJ2-2
CASSFSGTEAEAFF,14,TRBV5-1,TRBJ1-1
CATSREAGPYEQYF,14,TRBV15,TRBJ2-7
CASSPDSGNTIYF,13,TRBV19,TRBJ1-3
CASSPQPGRSGELFF,15,TRBV11-1,TRBJ2-2
CASSLRMTEAFF,12,TRBV12-3/TRBV12-4,TRBJ1-1
CASSVDGGKSRNEQFF,16,TRBV9,TRBJ2-1
CASLGGTEAFF,11,TRBV28,TRBJ1-1